This T cell receptor beta chain was obtained from a study of cytomegalovirus exposure and HLA in healthy donors. Primers included in the PCR were 60 Vbeta and 13 Jbeta primers. Profiling relied on immunoSEQ multiplex PCR, and the TCRdb table lists in-frame clones only, not all of them. Among approximately 150,000 clones listed, 77% were seen once. Whole-study findings and limits: Productive rates of about 87% or about 30% were seen for most TCR beta V segments in an earlier analysis. Across donors, presence/absence analyses took sequencing depth to be roughly uniform. In a later analysis, the majority of CMV-associated beta chains seemingly showed HLA restriction.

Comment on this clone: Its antigen is still unknown.

Sequencing was carried out using PBMCs. This clonotype originated in a woman aged 40 to 50 in good health and CMV-seropositive.

CDR3 nucleotide sequence: TGTGCCAGCAGTGAAGTCTGGGACAGGGGCTACACCTTC. This translates into CASSEVWDRGYTF. This sequence joins TRBV6-1 and TRBJ1-2, with 8 bases that match TRBD1. V was clipped by 1 base and J by 8 bases; unmatched bases: 3. Germline CDR1 and CDR2: MNHNS and SASEGT. The CDR3 has 13 amino acids.